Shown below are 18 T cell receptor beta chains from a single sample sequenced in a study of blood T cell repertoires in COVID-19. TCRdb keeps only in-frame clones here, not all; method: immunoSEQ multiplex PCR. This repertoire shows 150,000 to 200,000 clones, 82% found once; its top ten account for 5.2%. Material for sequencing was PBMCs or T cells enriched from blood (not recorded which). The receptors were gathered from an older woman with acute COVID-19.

The CDR3 here is CASSPKWASGNNEQFF. The CDR3 nucleotides read TGTGCCAGCAGCCCAAAGTGGGCTAGCGGGAACAATGAGCAGTTCTTC. The V call is TRBV7-7, the J call TRBJ2-1; 9 bases map to TRBD2. V lost 5 bases and J lost 5; bases outside the gene matches: 10. The CDR3 length is 16 residues. Germline CDR1 SSHAT, CDR2 FNYEAQ (reference sequence).

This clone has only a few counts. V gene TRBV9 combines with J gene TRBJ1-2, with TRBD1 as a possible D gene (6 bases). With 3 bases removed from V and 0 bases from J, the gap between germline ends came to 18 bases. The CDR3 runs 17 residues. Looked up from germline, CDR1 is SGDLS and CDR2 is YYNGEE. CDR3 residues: CASSARTQGPSNYGYTF. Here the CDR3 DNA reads TGTGCCAGCAGCGCCCGAACCCAGGGGCCTTCTAACTATGGCTACACCTTC.

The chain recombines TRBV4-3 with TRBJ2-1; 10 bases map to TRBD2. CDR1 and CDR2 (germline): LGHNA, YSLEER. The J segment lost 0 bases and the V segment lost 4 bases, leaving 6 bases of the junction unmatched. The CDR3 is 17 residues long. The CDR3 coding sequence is TGCGCCAGCAGCCTAGCGGGGGGACCCAGCTCCTACAATGAGCAGTTCTTC. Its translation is CASSLAGGPSSYNEQFF.

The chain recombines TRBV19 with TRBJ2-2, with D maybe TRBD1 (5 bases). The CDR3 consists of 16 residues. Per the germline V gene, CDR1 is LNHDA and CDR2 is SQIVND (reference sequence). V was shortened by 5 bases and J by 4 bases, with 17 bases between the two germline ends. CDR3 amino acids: CASSPLSTVLTGELFF. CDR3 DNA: TGTGCCAGTAGTCCTCTCTCGACAGTGCTCACCGGGGAGCTGTTTTTT. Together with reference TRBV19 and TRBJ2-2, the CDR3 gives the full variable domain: DGGITQSPKYLFRKEGQNVTLSCEQNLNHDAMYWYRQDPGQGLRLIYYSQIVNDFQKGDIAEGYSVSREKKESFPLTVTSAQKNPTAFYLCASSPLSTVLTGELFFGEGSRLTVL.

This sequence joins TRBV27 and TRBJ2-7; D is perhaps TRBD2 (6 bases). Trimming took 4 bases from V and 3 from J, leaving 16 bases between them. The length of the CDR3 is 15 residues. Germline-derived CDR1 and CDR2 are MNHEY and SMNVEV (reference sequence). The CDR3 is CASSSARDFHYEQYF. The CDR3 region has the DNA TGTGCCAGCAGTTCCGCCCGGGACTTCCACTACGAGCAGTACTTC.

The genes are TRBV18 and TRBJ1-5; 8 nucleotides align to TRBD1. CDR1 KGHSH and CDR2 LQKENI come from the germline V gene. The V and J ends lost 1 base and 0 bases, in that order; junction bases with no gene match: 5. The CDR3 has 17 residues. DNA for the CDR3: TGTGCCAGCTCACCACTACAGGGGGGAGGTAGCAATCAGCCCCAGCATTTT. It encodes CASSPLQGGGSNQPQHF.

CDR3 region: CASSLWGAQGTEAFF. The CDR3, as DNA: TGCGCCAGCAGCTTGTGGGGAGCCCAAGGCACTGAAGCTTTCTTT. This sequence joins TRBV5-1 and TRBJ1-1; D is unresolved. Germline CDR1 is SGHRS and CDR2 is YFSETQ. Trimming took off 1 base at V and 4 bases at J, with 14 bases between the two ends. This CDR3 has 15 residues. The full variable domain, in which reference TRBV5-1 and TRBJ1-1 provide the parts outside the CDR3, is KAGVTQTPRYLIKTRGQQVTLSCSPISGHRSVSWYQQTPGQGLQFLFEYFSETQRNKGNFPGRFSGRQFSNSRSEMNVSTLELGDSALYLCASSLWGAQGTEAFFGQGTRLTVV.

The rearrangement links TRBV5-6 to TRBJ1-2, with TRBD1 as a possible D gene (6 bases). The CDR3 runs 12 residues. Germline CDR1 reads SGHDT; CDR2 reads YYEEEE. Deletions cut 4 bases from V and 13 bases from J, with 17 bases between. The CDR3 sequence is CASSGRDTCCTF. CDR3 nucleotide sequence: TGTGCCAGCAGCGGCCGGGACACTTGTTGCACCTTC. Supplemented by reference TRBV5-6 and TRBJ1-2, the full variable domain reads DAGVTQSPTHLIKTRGQQVTLRCSPKSGHDTVSWYQQALGQGPQFIFQYYEEEERQRGNFPDRFSGHQFPNYSSELNVNALLLGDSALYLCASSGRDTCCTFGSGTRLTVV.

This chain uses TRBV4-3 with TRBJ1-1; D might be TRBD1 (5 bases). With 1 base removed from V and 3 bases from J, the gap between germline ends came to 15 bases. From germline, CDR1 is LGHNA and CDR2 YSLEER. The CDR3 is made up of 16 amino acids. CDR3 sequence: CASSQGGVGSDTEAFF. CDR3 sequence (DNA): TGCGCCAGCAGCCAAGGGGGGGTCGGTTCGGACACTGAAGCTTTCTTT.

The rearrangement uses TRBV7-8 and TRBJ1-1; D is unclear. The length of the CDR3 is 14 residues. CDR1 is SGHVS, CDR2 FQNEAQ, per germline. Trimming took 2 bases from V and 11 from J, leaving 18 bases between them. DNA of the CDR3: TGTGCCAGCAGCTTACGGGCTTTGGCGGGGAGGGCTTTCTTT. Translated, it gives CASSLRALAGRAFF.

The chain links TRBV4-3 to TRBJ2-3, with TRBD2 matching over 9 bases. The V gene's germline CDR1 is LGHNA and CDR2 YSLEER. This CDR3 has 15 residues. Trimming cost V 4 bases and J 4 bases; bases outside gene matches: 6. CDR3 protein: CASSLSGRYADTQYF. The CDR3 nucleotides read TGCGCCAGCAGCCTAAGCGGGAGGTATGCAGATACGCAGTATTTT.

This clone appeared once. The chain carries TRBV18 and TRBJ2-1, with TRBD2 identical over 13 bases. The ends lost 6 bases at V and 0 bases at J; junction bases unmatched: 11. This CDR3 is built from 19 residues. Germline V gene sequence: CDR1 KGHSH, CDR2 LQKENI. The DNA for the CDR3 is TGTGCCAGCTCCCTCGGACTAGCGGGAGTGTTCAGCTCCTACAATGAGCAGTTCTTC. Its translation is CASSLGLAGVFSSYNEQFF.

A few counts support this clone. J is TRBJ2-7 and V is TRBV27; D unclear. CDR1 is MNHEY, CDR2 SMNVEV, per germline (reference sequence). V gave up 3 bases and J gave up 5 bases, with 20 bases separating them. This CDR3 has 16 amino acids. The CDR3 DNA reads TGTGCCAGCAGTTTGGAAGCCCCGACTCTCCGGCACGAGCAGTACTTC. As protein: CASSLEAPTLRHEQYF.

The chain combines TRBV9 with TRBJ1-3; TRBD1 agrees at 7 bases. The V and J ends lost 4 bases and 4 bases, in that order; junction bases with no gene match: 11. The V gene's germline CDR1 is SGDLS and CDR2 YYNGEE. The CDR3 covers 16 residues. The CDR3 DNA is TGTGCCAGCAGCTCTAACGACAGGGTAATCGGAAACACCATATATTTT. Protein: CASSSNDRVIGNTIYF.

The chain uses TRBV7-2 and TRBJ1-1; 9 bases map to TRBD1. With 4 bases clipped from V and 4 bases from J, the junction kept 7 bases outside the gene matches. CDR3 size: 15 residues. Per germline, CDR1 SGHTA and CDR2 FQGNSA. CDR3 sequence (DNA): TGTGCCAGCAGCTCAACAGGGGGCGCAGTCACTGAAGCTTTCTTT. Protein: CASSSTGGAVTEAFF.

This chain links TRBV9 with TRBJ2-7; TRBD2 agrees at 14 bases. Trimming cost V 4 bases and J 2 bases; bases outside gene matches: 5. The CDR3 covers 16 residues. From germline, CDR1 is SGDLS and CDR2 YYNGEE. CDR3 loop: CASSSRLAGGTYEQYF. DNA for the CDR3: TGTGCCAGCAGCTCCCGACTAGCGGGAGGGACCTACGAGCAGTACTTC.

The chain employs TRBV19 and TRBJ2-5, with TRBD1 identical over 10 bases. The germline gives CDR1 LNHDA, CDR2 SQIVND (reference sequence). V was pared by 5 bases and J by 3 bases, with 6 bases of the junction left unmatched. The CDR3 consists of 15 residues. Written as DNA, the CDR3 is TGTGCCAGTAGTCTGGTTGGGACAGGGGAAGAGACCCAGTACTTC. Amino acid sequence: CASSLVGTGEETQYF.

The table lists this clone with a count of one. The CDR3 DNA sequence: TGCGCCAGCAGCCGTCGTGAGGGCGAGTGGGAGACCCAGTACTTC. It translates to CASSRREGEWETQYF. The chain employs TRBV4-3 and TRBJ2-5; a weak D match, TRBD2 (5 bases). With 4 bases removed from V and 5 bases from J, the gap between germline ends came to 17 bases. The CDR3 is 15 residues long. The germline CDR1 and CDR2 sequences are LGHNA and YSLEER.